The next 26 T cell receptor beta chains were all read from a single sample in a study of T cell responses to AZD1222 COVID-19 vaccine. Measured with immunoSEQ multiplex PCR; TCRdb has only the in-frame clones, and not every one. The data contain 100,000 to 150,000 clones, about 89% of them seen just once; the ten biggest clones take up less than 30%. The sequencing used peripheral blood, collected on day 0 of AZD1222 vaccination. The receptors derive from an adult in good health.

The V and J genes are TRBV18 and TRBJ1-3; 12 nucleotides align to TRBD1. The germline V gene has CDR1 KGHSH and CDR2 LQKENI. V trimming: 3 bases; J trimming: 1 base; junction bases outside the gene matches: 4. The CDR3 is 17 amino acids. DNA of the CDR3: TGTGCCAGCTCACCGGGACAGGGGGCAGTATCTGGAAACACCATATATTTT. Translated, it gives CASSPGQGAVSGNTIYF.

V usage is TRBV6-2 or TRBV6-3 and J usage is TRBJ2-7; D might be TRBD2 (6 bases). The CDR3 loop spans 14 amino acids. Trimming left V 6 bases short and J 2 bases short, with 14 bases between. Germline V CDR1 and CDR2: MNHEY, SVGEGT. The CDR3 here is CASSRLVTAYEQYF. In DNA, the CDR3 is TGTGCCAGCAGCCGACTAGTTACCGCCTACGAGCAGTACTTC.

This chain connects TRBV7-6 to TRBJ2-1; D unresolved. Trimming took 5 bases from V and 10 from J, leaving 21 bases between them. The CDR3 is 15 amino acids. The germline CDR1 and CDR2 sequences are SGHVS and FNYEAQ. The CDR3 protein is CASSPFVNPDREQFF. In nucleotides, the CDR3 is TGTGCCAGCAGCCCCTTCGTCAACCCCGATCGAGAGCAGTTCTTC.

The chain combines TRBV5-6 with TRBJ1-4, with D unclear. Deletions cut 4 bases from V and 8 bases from J, with 9 bases between. The CDR3 length is 12 residues. Germline V lookup: CDR1 SGHDT, CDR2 YYEEEE. The CDR3 here is CASSIGREKLFF. The CDR3 bases are TGTGCCAGCAGCATAGGCCGGGAAAAACTGTTTTTT.

A note on this clone: A junction boundary mismatches the germline segment, possibly from a read error. The V and J genes are TRBV20-1 and TRBJ1-3; D not certain. The CDR3 consists of 12 residues. CDR1 DFQATT and CDR2 SNEGSKA come from the germline V gene (reference sequence). The CDR3 DNA is TGTAGTGCTAGTGCCCCGGGCAACACCATATATTTT. It codes for CSASAPGNTIYF.

With respect to this clone: Relative to the germline gene, one junction end is altered; a read error may explain this. Different DNA sequences within this sample yield the same CDR3. V is TRBV24-1 and J is TRBJ1-2; possibly TRBD1 for D (5 bases). This CDR3 contains 16 residues. Germline values: CDR1 KGHDR, CDR2 SFDVKD. CDR3 DNA sequence: TGTGCCACCAGTGACGCCAGCGGGGCAAGGAGATATGGTTACACCTTC. Translated, it gives CATSDASGARRYGYTF.

This sequence joins TRBV27 and TRBJ2-7, with unresolved D. The CDR3 consists of 12 residues. Trimming cost V 4 bases and J 4 bases, with 8 bases left between them. From germline, CDR1 is MNHEY and CDR2 SMNVEV (reference sequence). The CDR3 is CASSSGPYEQYF. The CDR3 DNA reads as TGTGCCAGCAGTTCCGGGCCGTACGAGCAGTACTTC.

The chain carries TRBV20-1 and TRBJ1-2; tentative D call: TRBD1 (6 bases). The CDR3 consists of 11 residues. Trimming left V 6 bases short and J 12 bases short, with 17 bases between. Looked up from germline, CDR1 is DFQATT and CDR2 is SNEGSKA (reference sequence). CDR3 protein: CSAPEAGENTF. The DNA for the CDR3 is TGCAGTGCACCCGAGGCAGGGGAGAACACCTTC.

The chain recombines TRBV12-5 with TRBJ1-1, with a weak D call TRBD1 (6 bases). V shed 9 bases and J shed 5 bases, with 28 bases lying between them. The CDR3 is 17 residues long. Germline CDR1 LGHNT, CDR2 FRNRAP. The CDR3 region is CARQGSPGTFTGTEAFF. The CDR3 region has the DNA TGTGCTAGACAAGGTAGTCCCGGGACATTCACGGGGACTGAAGCTTTCTTT.

The chain carries TRBV18 and TRBJ1-1; D gene uncertain. The length of the CDR3 is 13 residues. Germline assignment: CDR1 KGHSH and CDR2 LQKENI. Trimming pared 0 bases from V and 6 bases from J, leaving 8 bases between. The CDR3 reads CASSPPLRAEAFF. CDR3 coding DNA: TGTGCCAGCTCACCACCGCTTAGGGCTGAAGCTTTCTTT. Based on the CDR3 plus reference TRBV18 and TRBJ1-1, the full variable domain is NAGVMQNPRHLVRRRGQEARLRCSPMKGHSHVYWYRQLPEEGLKFMVYLQKENIIDESGMPKERFSAEFPKEGPSILRIQQVVRGDSAAYFCASSPPLRAEAFFGQGTRLTVV.

This chain uses TRBV6-6 with TRBJ1-4, with D perhaps matching TRBD1 (6 bases). Trimming took off 5 bases at V and 7 bases at J, with 11 bases between the two ends. The CDR3 is made up of 13 amino acids. Germline values: CDR1 MNHNY, CDR2 SVGAGI (reference sequence). CDR3 loop: CASSTGSFEKLFF. The CDR3 region has the DNA TGTGCCAGCAGTACAGGGTCATTTGAAAAACTGTTTTTT.

This chain's CDR3 is CASSSRDRGNQPQHF. The CDR3 DNA follows: TGTGCCAGCAGTTCCCGGGACAGGGGCAATCAGCCCCAGCATTTT. The V and J genes are TRBV6-5 and TRBJ1-5, with TRBD1 matching 9 bases. Per the germline V gene, CDR1 is MNHEY and CDR2 is SVGAGI. The CDR3 extends over 15 amino acids. The ends lost 4 bases at V and 2 bases at J; junction bases unmatched: 3.

This rearrangement joins TRBV9 to TRBJ2-7, with a possible D match to TRBD1 (6 bases). This CDR3 comprises 12 residues. The germline CDR1 and CDR2 sequences are SGDLS and YYNGEE. The V and J ends lost 3 bases and 7 bases respectively, with 11 bases between them. The CDR3 DNA reads as TGTGCCAGCAGCGGACAGGTGGGGGAGCAGTACTTC. It translates to CASSGQVGEQYF.

The chain links TRBV6-5 to TRBJ1-3; no firm D call. Germline V gene sequence: CDR1 MNHEY, CDR2 SVGAGI. CDR3 length: 11 residues. The V end was cut by 2 bases, the J end by 7 bases, with 3 bases between. The CDR3 loop reads CASSYHNTIYF. The CDR3 coding sequence is TGTGCCAGCAGTTACCATAACACCATATATTTT.

This sequence joins TRBV4-2 and TRBJ2-1; TRBD2 matches 9 bases. CDR3 length: 15 residues. Germline CDR1 and CDR2: LGHNA and YNFKEQ. V was clipped by 4 bases and J by 3 bases; unmatched bases: 4. This CDR3 reads CASSRSGSNYNEQFF. In nucleotides, the CDR3 is TGTGCCAGCAGCCGTAGCGGGAGTAACTACAATGAGCAGTTCTTC.

The chain employs TRBV6-6 and TRBJ2-1; the D call may be TRBD1 or TRBD2 (5 bases each). Germline-derived CDR1 and CDR2 are MNHNY and SVGAGI (reference sequence). The CDR3 has 16 residues. V was clipped by 6 bases and J by 1 base, with 16 bases between them. CDR3 loop: CASRRVQGTSYNEQFF. The DNA of the CDR3 is TGTGCCAGCAGGCGGGTCCAGGGAACATCCTACAATGAGCAGTTCTTC.

There are a few counts of this clone. This chain uses TRBV3-1 (or the pseudogene TRBV3-2) with TRBJ1-1; D perhaps matches TRBD1 (5 bases). The CDR3 spans 12 residues. Trimming stripped 4 bases from V and 8 bases from J, with 11 bases between. CDR1 LGHDT and CDR2 YNNKEL come from the germline V gene (reference sequence). The CDR3 DNA is TGTGCCAGCAGCCGGGGACGTTCGGAAGCTTTCTTT. Translation gives CASSRGRSEAFF.

The gene calls are TRBV6-4 and TRBJ2-2, with D tentatively TRBD1 or TRBD2 (5 bases each). Germline V gene lookup returns CDR1 MRHNA and CDR2 SNTAGT. This CDR3 is 13 amino acids long. The germline V and J ends were trimmed by 6 bases and 8 bases, with 13 bases remaining between them. In DNA form, the CDR3 reads TGTGCCAGCAGAGCCCGGGACGGTGGGGAGCTGTTTTTT. It translates to CASRARDGGELFF.

The rearrangement links TRBV27 to TRBJ1-3; 7 bases are shared with TRBD1. Germline loops: CDR1 MNHEY, CDR2 SMNVEV (reference sequence). The CDR3 has 13 residues. V shed 8 bases, J shed 2 bases, and the junction held 3 bases outside the gene matches. The CDR3 DNA sequence: TGTGCCAGCCGTACAGGGGCTGGAAACACCATATATTTT. Translated: CASRTGAGNTIYF.

V gene TRBV27 combines with J gene TRBJ1-4; D is undetermined. The CDR3 loop spans 14 amino acids. The V gene lost 3 bases and the J gene lost 8 bases, with 13 bases spanning the gap. Germline V gene sequence: CDR1 MNHEY, CDR2 SMNVEV (reference sequence). CDR3 in amino acids: CASSFSLRREKLFF. CDR3 sequence (DNA): TGTGCCAGCAGTTTTTCCCTACGAAGAGAAAAACTGTTTTTT.

This clone was counted a single time. The chain recombines TRBV12-3 or TRBV12-4 with TRBJ1-1; unclear D gene. V was shortened by 3 bases and J by 8 bases, with 10 bases between the two germline ends. This CDR3 has 12 residues. The CDR3 DNA reads as TGTGCCAGCAGTTTTCGGGGAGGCGAAGCTTTCTTT. Residues: CASSFRGGEAFF.

This clone showed up just once. The chain joins TRBV27 to TRBJ1-3, with D unresolved. The CDR3 contains 13 residues. Trimming stripped 8 bases from V and 0 bases from J, with 8 bases between. Germline CDR1 reads MNHEY; CDR2 reads SMNVEV (reference sequence). Here the CDR3 reads CASGLSSGNTIYF. The CDR3 DNA reads TGTGCCAGCGGCCTGAGCTCTGGAAACACCATATATTTT.

In this sample, this clone turned up a few times. The chain has TRBV6-2 or TRBV6-3 and TRBJ2-7; TRBD1 aligns across 7 bases. The junction had 4 bases not matched to a gene; V was cut back by 5 bases and J by 0 bases. Germline CDR1 is MNHEY and CDR2 is SVGEGT. The CDR3 runs to 14 residues. CDR3 protein: CASSPRQGSYEQYF. CDR3 in DNA: TGTGCCAGCAGTCCGCGACAGGGCTCCTACGAGCAGTACTTC.

The sample holds a few counts of this clone. The chain couples TRBV30 to TRBJ2-1; 10 bases are a match to TRBD1. Per germline, CDR1 GTSNPN and CDR2 SVGIG (reference sequence). The CDR3 loop spans 13 amino acids. V lost 5 bases to trimming and J lost 8 bases; unmatched junction nucleotides: 6. The CDR3 is CAWATGGRDEQFF. The CDR3 DNA is TGTGCCTGGGCGACAGGGGGCCGGGATGAGCAGTTCTTC.

This chain links TRBV18 with TRBJ2-5, with D unclear. Germline CDR1 KGHSH, CDR2 LQKENI. The CDR3 has 14 amino acids. The V and J ends lost 1 base and 1 base respectively, with 7 bases between them. The CDR3 sequence is CASSPRAAQETQYF. CDR3 DNA: TGTGCCAGCTCACCACGGGCAGCCCAAGAGACCCAGTACTTC. The entire variable domain, with the rest obtained from reference TRBV18 and TRBJ2-5, is as follows: NAGVMQNPRHLVRRRGQEARLRCSPMKGHSHVYWYRQLPEEGLKFMVYLQKENIIDESGMPKERFSAEFPKEGPSILRIQQVVRGDSAAYFCASSPRAAQETQYFGPGTRLLVL.

The chain couples TRBV6-2 or TRBV6-3 to TRBJ2-3, with a weak D call TRBD1 (6 bases). V was cut by 5 bases and J by 14 bases, with 17 bases left in between. CDR3 size: 12 residues. From germline, CDR1 is MNHEY and CDR2 SVGEGT. CDR3 region: CASSLKDSRAYF. CDR3 bases: TGTGCCAGCAGTCTGAAGGACAGCCGGGCGTATTTT.